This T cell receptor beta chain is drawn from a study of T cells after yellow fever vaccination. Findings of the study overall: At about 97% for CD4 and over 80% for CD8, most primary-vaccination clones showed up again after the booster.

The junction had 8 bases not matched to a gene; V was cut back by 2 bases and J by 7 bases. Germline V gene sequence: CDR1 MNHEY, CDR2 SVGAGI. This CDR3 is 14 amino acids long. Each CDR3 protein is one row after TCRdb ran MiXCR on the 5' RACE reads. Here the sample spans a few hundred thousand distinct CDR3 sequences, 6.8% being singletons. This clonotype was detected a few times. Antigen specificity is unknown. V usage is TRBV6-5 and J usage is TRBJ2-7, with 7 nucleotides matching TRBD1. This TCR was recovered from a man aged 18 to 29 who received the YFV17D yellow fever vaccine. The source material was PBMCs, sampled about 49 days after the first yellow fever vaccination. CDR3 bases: TGTGCCAGCAGTTACACCGACAGGGAAAGTGAGCAGTACTTC. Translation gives CASSYTDRESEQYF.